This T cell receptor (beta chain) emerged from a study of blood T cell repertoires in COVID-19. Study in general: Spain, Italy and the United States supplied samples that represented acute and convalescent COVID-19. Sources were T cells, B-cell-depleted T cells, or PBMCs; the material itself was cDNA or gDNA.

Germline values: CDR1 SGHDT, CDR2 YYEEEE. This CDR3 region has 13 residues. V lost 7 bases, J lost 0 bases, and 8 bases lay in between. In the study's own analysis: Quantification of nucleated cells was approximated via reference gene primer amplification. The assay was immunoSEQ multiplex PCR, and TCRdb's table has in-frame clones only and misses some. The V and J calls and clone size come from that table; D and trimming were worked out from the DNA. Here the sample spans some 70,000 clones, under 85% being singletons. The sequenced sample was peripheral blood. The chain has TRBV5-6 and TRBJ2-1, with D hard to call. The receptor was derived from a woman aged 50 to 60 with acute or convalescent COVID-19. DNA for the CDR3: TGTGCCAGCCCCCTGAGCTCCTACAATGAGCAGTTCTTC. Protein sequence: CASPLSSYNEQFF.